The following is a TCR beta chain sequence with its context. Its antigen is not known. This sample is drawn from a study of blood T cells in healthy people across ages. General study findings and limits: CMV infection status of these donors was not known.

The use of a sample-barcoded 5' primer and a J-beta primer mix characterized a second PCR of roughly 7 to 12 cycles. TCRdb redid the calling of the 5' RACE reads with MiXCR, one entry per CDR3 protein. The sample contains roughly 1,300,000 distinct CDR3 sequences, approximately 63% of which appear only once. V shed 0 bases and J shed 4 bases, with 7 bases lying between them. The germline V gene encodes CDR1 MNHEY and CDR2 SVGAGI. This CDR3 region has 13 residues. Each sample gave at least 7 million isolated PBMCs. This clonotype was sampled from a man younger than 35 in good health. V is TRBV6-5 and J is TRBJ2-7, with D tentatively TRBD2 (5 bases). The source material was blood. In DNA, the CDR3 is TGTGCCAGCAGTTACTCGGAGGTATACGAGCAGTACTTC. This encodes CASSYSEVYEQYF.